This TCR beta chain was sequenced for a study of beta chain features in type 1 diabetes. V lost 8 bases to trimming and J lost 3 bases; unmatched junction nucleotides: 4. CDR1 is SNHLY and CDR2 is FYNNEI in the germline V gene. The CDR3 consists of 13 residues. Donors underwent one heparinised blood draw, approximately 120 mL on average. Sequenced material consisted of expressed TCRB transcripts (all of the isolated RNA was reverse transcribed). The assay was immunoSEQ multiplex PCR, and TCRdb's table has in-frame clones only and misses some. Among a few hundred thousand clones listed, approximately 13% were seen once. To note about this clone: Its antigen is undetermined.

General study results and limits: The question of HLA type influencing TCRB rearrangement was one that remained unresolved here. Naive, central memory and Treg TCRB repertoires appeared more alike in patients than in healthy donors. TCRB CDR3s from Type 1 diabetes patients were moderately but significantly shorter in all four CD4+ subsets.

The chain joins TRBV2 to TRBJ2-3; 8 bases map to TRBD2. Sequenced: naive CD4+ T cells from blood. The receptor comes from a man aged 25 to 45 with type 1 diabetes. The chain's CDR3 is CASSRGGTDTQYF. The CDR3 DNA reads TGTGCCAGCTCTCGGGGGGGGACAGATACGCAGTATTTT.